Reported below is one T cell receptor (beta chain). Everyone who donated was a healthy bone marrow donor. Donors likely had unrecorded immune exposures despite being nominally healthy when sampled. PCR employed 60 Vbeta and 13 Jbeta primers. Some clones are missing from TCRdb's copy, which holds only in-frame ones; the method was immunoSEQ multiplex PCR. This table holds around 190,000 clones, 80% to 85% found once. J was trimmed by 8 bases and V by 5 bases; bases with no gene match: 2. The CDR3 sequence is 10 residues long. Germline assignment: CDR1 DFQATT and CDR2 SNEGSKA (reference sequence). These data belong to a study of cytomegalovirus exposure and HLA in healthy donors. Study overall: Genotyping of 430 or so donors showed that about 79% belonged to the Caucasian-associated ancestry cluster.

The chain carries TRBV20-1 and TRBJ2-5; 7 positions match TRBD1. This sequence was found in a woman between 40 and 55 years old in good health and CMV-seronegative. Sequences were obtained from PBMCs. CDR3 nucleotide sequence: TGCAGTGCTCAGGGGGACACCCAGTACTTC. Encoded protein: CSAQGDTQYF.